A selection of T cell receptor beta chains follows, all from one sample in a study of neurological immune-mediated disorders. MiXCR, applied by TCRdb to the 5' RACE reads, yields one record per CDR3 protein. The table shows tens of thousands of distinct CDR3 sequences, with less than 10% occurring only once. Source material: PBMCs. Receptors were obtained from a man aged 25 to 40 in good health. The CDR3 runs from the conserved cysteine through the conserved F or W. The order of the fields is clone size, V gene, D gene, J gene, CDR3 DNA, CDR3 protein. The D gene is left open where the match is weak. Rows give clone size only sometimes, using once, few, many, or a class for an expanded clone.

clone size: many
V gene: TRBV29-1
D gene: -
J gene: TRBJ2-5
CDR3 DNA: TGCAGCGTTGAAGCTGAGACCCAGTACTTC
CDR3 protein: CSVEAETQYF

clone size: many
V gene: TRBV20-1
D gene: -
J gene: TRBJ2-3
CDR3 DNA: TGCAGTGCCCCAGCTAGGGCTCGCACGGGGGATACGCAGTATTTT
CDR3 protein: CSAPARARTGDTQYF

clone size: many
V gene: TRBV6-6
D gene: TRBD1
J gene: TRBJ2-7
CDR3 DNA: TGTGCCAGCGGGACAGGGGGCACAGGGGACGAGCAGTACTTC
CDR3 protein: CASGTGGTGDEQYF

clone size: -
V gene: TRBV5-1
D gene: -
J gene: TRBJ2-1
CDR3 DNA: TGCGCCAGCAGCGCGGGACAGATCTACAATGAGCAGTTCTTC
CDR3 protein: CASSAGQIYNEQFF

clone size: many
V gene: TRBV28
D gene: TRBD2
J gene: TRBJ2-3
CDR3 DNA: TGTGCCAGCAGTCGTTTGGGGACTAGCGGGAGAAGGGATACGCAGTATTTT
CDR3 protein: CASSRLGTSGRRDTQYF

clone size: many
V gene: TRBV12-3/TRBV12-4
D gene: -
J gene: TRBJ1-3
CDR3 DNA: TGTGCCAGCAGTTTATTTATGTCTGGAAACACCATATATTTT
CDR3 protein: CASSLFMSGNTIYF

clone size: many
V gene: TRBV10-3
D gene: -
J gene: TRBJ1-5
CDR3 DNA: TGTGCCATCAGTGAGTCTGGCTATAGCAATCAGCCCCAGCATTTT
CDR3 protein: CAISESGYSNQPQHF

clone size: many
V gene: TRBV25-1
D gene: -
J gene: TRBJ1-1
CDR3 DNA: TGTGCCAGCACTTATGGGTTGGCTGAAGCTTTCTTT
CDR3 protein: CASTYGLAEAFF

clone size: many
V gene: TRBV20-1
D gene: TRBD2
J gene: TRBJ2-1
CDR3 DNA: TGCAGTGCTTGGGGGGGAGCGGGAGGGCCGAGTAATGAGCAGTTCTTC
CDR3 protein: CSAWGGAGGPSNEQFF

clone size: many
V gene: TRBV10-3
D gene: -
J gene: TRBJ2-7
CDR3 DNA: TGTGCCATCAGGGGCGAGGGGGAGGGGTCCTACGAGCAGTACTTC
CDR3 protein: CAIRGEGEGSYEQYF

clone size: many
V gene: TRBV12-3/TRBV12-4
D gene: -
J gene: TRBJ1-1
CDR3 DNA: TGTGCCAGCAGGAAGACCGGGCCAAGGACTGAAGCTTTCTTT
CDR3 protein: CASRKTGPRTEAFF

clone size: medium-sized
V gene: TRBV20-1
D gene: TRBD2
J gene: TRBJ2-1
CDR3 DNA: TGCAGTGCTAGAGGCCTGACTAGCGGGATCAATGAGCAGTTCTTC
CDR3 protein: CSARGLTSGINEQFF

clone size: many
V gene: TRBV7-3
D gene: -
J gene: TRBJ2-1
CDR3 DNA: TGTGCCAGCAGCTTTTTTGTGAACAATGAGCAGTTCTTC
CDR3 protein: CASSFFVNNEQFF

clone size: many
V gene: TRBV29-1
D gene: -
J gene: TRBJ2-1
CDR3 DNA: TGCAGCGCCGCCGGGGCAGCTGTCTATGAGCAGTTCTTC
CDR3 protein: CSAAGAAVYEQFF

clone size: many
V gene: TRBV5-1
D gene: -
J gene: TRBJ2-1
CDR3 DNA: TGCGCCAGCAGCCTTGACGGGAACAATGAGCAGTTCTTC
CDR3 protein: CASSLDGNNEQFF

clone size: many
V gene: TRBV20-1
D gene: -
J gene: TRBJ2-7
CDR3 DNA: TGCAGTGCTAGTGGAGGGACCTACCGCGAGCAGTACTTC
CDR3 protein: CSASGGTYREQYF

clone size: many
V gene: TRBV29-1
D gene: -
J gene: TRBJ1-1
CDR3 DNA: TGCAGCGCGAGAGAGGCAGGGGAAGCTTTCTTT
CDR3 protein: CSAREAGEAFF

clone size: many
V gene: TRBV10-2
D gene: TRBD1
J gene: TRBJ1-4
CDR3 DNA: TGCGCCAGCAGATGGGACAGGAATGAAAAACTGTTTTTT
CDR3 protein: CASRWDRNEKLFF

clone size: many
V gene: TRBV7-3
D gene: TRBD1
J gene: TRBJ2-3
CDR3 DNA: TGTGCCAGCAGCCAACGGACAGGGCCCACAGATACGCAGTATTTT
CDR3 protein: CASSQRTGPTDTQYF

clone size: many
V gene: TRBV28
D gene: -
J gene: TRBJ1-5
CDR3 DNA: TGTGCCAGCACTCTGGGGGTTTTTGGCAATCAGCCCCAGCATTTT
CDR3 protein: CASTLGVFGNQPQHF

clone size: many
V gene: TRBV28
D gene: TRBD2
J gene: TRBJ2-7
CDR3 DNA: TGTGCCAGCAGGTCTCTCGGACTAGCGGGAGGCTACGAGCAGTACTTC
CDR3 protein: CASRSLGLAGGYEQYF

clone size: once
V gene: TRBV20-1
D gene: TRBD1
J gene: TRBJ2-7
CDR3 DNA: TGCAGTGCTAGAACAGACAGGGGGCGCCTAGCCTTCTCCTACGAGCAGTACTTC
CDR3 protein: CSARTDRGRLAFSYEQYF

clone size: many
V gene: TRBV25-1
D gene: TRBD2
J gene: TRBJ2-1
CDR3 DNA: TGTGCCAGCAGACAAGTAGCGGGAGATAAGGAGTTCTTC
CDR3 protein: CASRQVAGDKEFF

clone size: many
V gene: TRBV4-2
D gene: -
J gene: TRBJ1-1
CDR3 DNA: TGTGCCAGCAGCCAAGAAGCCCTGGCAGGGAGGAACACTGAAGCTTTCTTT
CDR3 protein: CASSQEALAGRNTEAFF

clone size: many
V gene: TRBV5-1
D gene: TRBD1
J gene: TRBJ1-2
CDR3 DNA: TGCGCCAGCAGCTTGGCTTCCGGGACAGGGAACTATGGCTACACCTTC
CDR3 protein: CASSLASGTGNYGYTF

clone size: many
V gene: TRBV9
D gene: -
J gene: TRBJ1-5
CDR3 DNA: TGTGCCAGCAGCCCTCGGGAGTCTCAGCCCCAGCATTTT
CDR3 protein: CASSPRESQPQHF

clone size: many
V gene: TRBV5-1
D gene: TRBD1
J gene: TRBJ2-3
CDR3 DNA: TGCGCCAGCAGCTTTGGACAGGGGGCAGATACGCAGTATTTT
CDR3 protein: CASSFGQGADTQYF

clone size: many
V gene: TRBV29-1
D gene: -
J gene: TRBJ2-7
CDR3 DNA: TGCAGCGTTGTGAGTTGGGGGGGGGCTGGGGAGTACGAGCAGTACTTC
CDR3 protein: CSVVSWGGAGEYEQYF

clone size: many
V gene: TRBV15
D gene: TRBD2
J gene: TRBJ2-7
CDR3 DNA: TGTGCCACCAGCAGAGCGGGAGGGGTGGTCTACGAGCAGTACTTC
CDR3 protein: CATSRAGGVVYEQYF

clone size: many
V gene: TRBV10-3
D gene: TRBD1
J gene: TRBJ2-2
CDR3 DNA: TGTGCCATCAGGATGGGACAGGGGGCGAACACCGGGGAGCTGTTTTTT
CDR3 protein: CAIRMGQGANTGELFF

clone size: many
V gene: TRBV7-9
D gene: TRBD2
J gene: TRBJ2-3
CDR3 DNA: TGTGCCAGCAGCCTACTAGCGGGAGCTACCCCTAGCACAGATACGCAGTATTTT
CDR3 protein: CASSLLAGATPSTDTQYF

clone size: many
V gene: TRBV20-1
D gene: TRBD2
J gene: TRBJ2-7
CDR3 DNA: TGCAGTGCTAGACCAGCGGGAGGCTACGAGCAGTACTTC
CDR3 protein: CSARPAGGYEQYF

clone size: few
V gene: TRBV19
D gene: -
J gene: TRBJ2-7
CDR3 DNA: TGTGCCAGTAGTATCTCCCTCAGGTCCTACGAGCAGTACTTC
CDR3 protein: CASSISLRSYEQYF

clone size: many
V gene: TRBV18
D gene: -
J gene: TRBJ2-1
CDR3 DNA: TGTGCCAGCTCACCACCGCCTAGCGAAGGGGATGAGCAGTTCTTC
CDR3 protein: CASSPPPSEGDEQFF

clone size: -
V gene: TRBV4-1
D gene: TRBD1
J gene: TRBJ1-2
CDR3 DNA: TGCGCCAGCAGGAACCCCGTGACAGGGAACTATTGCTACACCTTC
CDR3 protein: CASRNPVTGNYCYTF

clone size: -
V gene: TRBV3-1
D gene: -
J gene: TRBJ2-5
CDR3 DNA: TGTGTCAGCAGCCAAGGGGGGCTCGCACAAGAGACCCAGTACTTC
CDR3 protein: CVSSQGGLAQETQYF

clone size: many
V gene: TRBV15
D gene: TRBD2
J gene: TRBJ2-7
CDR3 DNA: TGTGCCACCAGCAGAGACCCCGGCAGCGGGAGGGAGGACGAGCAGTACTTC
CDR3 protein: CATSRDPGSGREDEQYF

clone size: -
V gene: TRBV3-1
D gene: -
J gene: TRBJ2-2
CDR3 DNA: TGTGCCAGCAGTCCCGGGAATAGTCCCACCGGGGGGCTGTTTTTT
CDR3 protein: CASSPGNSPTGGLFF

clone size: many
V gene: TRBV24-1
D gene: -
J gene: TRBJ2-5
CDR3 DNA: TGTGCCACCAGTGCATCGGAGACCCAGTACTTC
CDR3 protein: CATSASETQYF

clone size: -
V gene: TRBV5-1
D gene: TRBD1
J gene: TRBJ2-7
CDR3 DNA: TGCGCCAGCAGCCTGGGACAGCTCCGGGACGAGCAGTACTTC
CDR3 protein: CASSLGQLRDEQYF

clone size: many
V gene: TRBV12-3/TRBV12-4
D gene: TRBD1
J gene: TRBJ1-1
CDR3 DNA: TGTGCCAGCAGGTACGACAGGGTGGGCTCGCGTGAAGCTTTCTTT
CDR3 protein: CASRYDRVGSREAFF

clone size: many
V gene: TRBV28
D gene: TRBD1
J gene: TRBJ1-2
CDR3 DNA: TGTGCCAGCAGTTCCCCGGACAGGGTTGGCTACACCTTC
CDR3 protein: CASSSPDRVGYTF

clone size: -
V gene: TRBV20-1
D gene: TRBD1
J gene: TRBJ1-2
CDR3 DNA: TGCAGTACTGGGGACAGCCTAACCCGGGGCTACACCTTC
CDR3 protein: CSTGDSLTRGYTF

clone size: -
V gene: TRBV5-6
D gene: -
J gene: TRBJ1-1
CDR3 DNA: -
CDR3 protein: CASSPGVGGGSESFF

clone size: many
V gene: TRBV7-2
D gene: -
J gene: TRBJ2-1
CDR3 DNA: TGTGCCAGCAGCCCGCAGCCGGAAAAGCGTCATGAGCAGTTCTTC
CDR3 protein: CASSPQPEKRHEQFF

clone size: many
V gene: TRBV20-1
D gene: -
J gene: TRBJ1-1
CDR3 DNA: TGCAGTGCGGGGGTAAACACTGAAGCTTTCTTT
CDR3 protein: CSAGVNTEAFF

clone size: many
V gene: TRBV5-4
D gene: -
J gene: TRBJ1-4
CDR3 DNA: TGTGCCAGCAGCTTGGCGGCCACAGGCTTTTCAGAAAAACTGTTTTTT
CDR3 protein: CASSLAATGFSEKLFF

clone size: many
V gene: TRBV20-1
D gene: -
J gene: TRBJ2-7
CDR3 DNA: TGCAGTGCTCAGTACCTTGACGAGCAGTACTTC
CDR3 protein: CSAQYLDEQYF

clone size: -
V gene: TRBV19
D gene: TRBD1
J gene: TRBJ1-1
CDR3 DNA: TGTGCCAGTAGTCCCAGCCGCGGACAGGGGGACACTGAAGCTTTCTTT
CDR3 protein: CASSPSRGQGDTEAFF

clone size: many
V gene: TRBV10-3
D gene: TRBD2
J gene: TRBJ2-2
CDR3 DNA: TGTGCCATCAGGGGACTAGCGGGGGGATCCACCGGGGAGCTGTTTTTT
CDR3 protein: CAIRGLAGGSTGELFF

clone size: many
V gene: TRBV29-1
D gene: TRBD2
J gene: TRBJ2-1
CDR3 DNA: TGCAGTGGGAGAGCGGGGGGAAGCTCCTACAATGAGCAGTTCTTC
CDR3 protein: CSGRAGGSSYNEQFF

clone size: many
V gene: TRBV28
D gene: -
J gene: TRBJ2-6
CDR3 DNA: TGTGCCAGCAGTGCAGAGCGGGTATCCGGGGCCAACGTCCTGACTTTC
CDR3 protein: CASSAERVSGANVLTF

clone size: many
V gene: TRBV29-1
D gene: TRBD2
J gene: TRBJ2-7
CDR3 DNA: TGCAGCGTTGCCGAACTAGCGGGAGGTGGGAAAAGCTCCTACGAGCAGTACTTC
CDR3 protein: CSVAELAGGGKSSYEQYF

clone size: many
V gene: TRBV27
D gene: TRBD2
J gene: TRBJ2-7
CDR3 DNA: TGTGCCAGCAGCCCCCACGGCCGAGGACTAGCGGGAGGATATCGTGGGTACGAGCAGTACTTC
CDR3 protein: CASSPHGRGLAGGYRGYEQYF